The 30 T cell receptor beta chains in this list originate from one sample, sequenced in a study of T cell changes during pregnancy in multiple sclerosis. The assay was immunoSEQ multiplex PCR, and TCRdb's table has in-frame clones only and misses some. In the table there are about 85,000 clones, roughly nine tenths of which are singletons. This material consisted of peripheral blood, taken in the first trimester of pregnancy. The receptors were sampled from a female donor with multiple sclerosis, enrolled in a pregnancy study.

The rearrangement links TRBV7-6 to TRBJ2-3, with 15 nucleotides matching TRBD2. Germline CDR1 is SGHVS and CDR2 is FNYEAQ. The CDR3 sequence is 17 residues long. Trimming cost V 5 bases and J 2 bases; bases outside gene matches: 5. The DNA for the CDR3 is TGTGCCAGCAGCGATCGGACTAGCGGGAGGGTCACAGATACGCAGTATTTT. Translating it yields CASSDRTSGRVTDTQYF.

The rearrangement links TRBV5-6 to TRBJ1-1, with a possible D match to TRBD1 (5 bases). Germline V lookup: CDR1 SGHDT, CDR2 YYEEEE. Trimming cost V 5 bases and J 4 bases, with 18 bases left between them. CDR3 size: 15 residues. CDR3 residues: CASRAWPLGATEAFF. In DNA, the CDR3 is TGTGCCAGCAGGGCTTGGCCGTTAGGGGCCACTGAAGCTTTCTTT. Complete variable domain (other parts from reference TRBV5-6 and TRBJ1-1): DAGVTQSPTHLIKTRGQQVTLRCSPKSGHDTVSWYQQALGQGPQFIFQYYEEEERQRGNFPDRFSGHQFPNYSSELNVNALLLGDSALYLCASRAWPLGATEAFFGQGTRLTVV.

The gene calls are TRBV6-9 and TRBJ2-5; maybe TRBD1 (5 bases). Trimming shortened V by 6 bases and J by 4 bases, and 27 bases separated the two germline ends. There are 18 residues in the CDR3. Germline CDR1 and CDR2: MNHGY and SVAAGI. The chain's CDR3 is CASSPTYRDSDERETQYF. In DNA, the CDR3 is TGTGCCAGCAGCCCTACATACCGCGACAGCGACGAGAGAGAGACCCAGTACTTC.

The chain employs TRBV7-6 and TRBJ1-1, with 10 positions matching TRBD1. The V segment lost 3 bases and the J segment 5 bases; nucleotides outside the gene matches: 6. The germline V gene encodes CDR1 SGHVS and CDR2 FNYEAQ. The CDR3 extends over 15 amino acids. CDR3 amino acids: CASSLQGQGVTEAFF. CDR3 coding DNA: TGTGCCAGCAGCTTGCAAGGACAGGGGGTGACTGAAGCTTTCTTT. Full variable domain (rest looked up from reference TRBV7-6 and TRBJ1-1): GAGVSQSPRYKVTKRGQDVALRCDPISGHVSLYWYRQALGQGPEFLTYFNYEAQQDKSGLPNDRFSAERPEGSISTLTIQRTEQRDSAMYRCASSLQGQGVTEAFFGQGTRLTVV.

As regards this clone: One end of the junction does not line up with germline, which may come from a read error. The chain carries TRBV19 and TRBJ2-5, with a possible D match to TRBD2 (5 bases). The CDR3 covers 13 residues. Germline V gene data show CDR1 as LNHDA and CDR2 as SQIVND (reference sequence). CDR3 sequence (DNA): TGTGCCAGTAGTATTGGACTCGGAGGACTGGTCCACTTC. Protein product: CASSIGLGGLVHF.

This clone was recorded only once. The chain employs TRBV7-2 and TRBJ2-7; TRBD2 matches at 9 bases. The V segment lost 0 bases and the J segment 3 bases; nucleotides outside the gene matches: 6. This CDR3 region has 16 residues. From germline, CDR1 is SGHTA and CDR2 FQGNSA. The CDR3 sequence: CASSLALREGIYEQYF. Written as DNA, the CDR3 is TGTGCCAGCAGCTTAGCGCTGCGGGAGGGGATCTACGAGCAGTACTTC.

V usage is TRBV14 and J usage is TRBJ2-6; perhaps TRBD2 as D (6 bases). Trimming left V 4 bases short and J 2 bases short, with 9 bases between. The CDR3 covers 15 residues. The germline V gene encodes CDR1 SGHDN and CDR2 FVKESK. CDR3 amino acids: CASSLRTTGANVLTF. CDR3 nucleotide sequence: TGTGCCAGCAGCCTTCGGACTACTGGGGCCAACGTCCTGACTTTC.

This chain links TRBV6-6 with TRBJ2-7, with D tentatively TRBD1 (5 bases). CDR1 MNHNY and CDR2 SVGAGI come from the germline V gene (reference sequence). The CDR3 loop spans 13 amino acids. Trimming removed 0 bases at V and 6 bases at J, with 9 bases between. The CDR3 coding sequence is TGTGCCAGCAGTTACTCAGGGGTGGCCGAGCAGTACTTC. As protein: CASSYSGVAEQYF.

This chain joins TRBV5-6 and TRBJ2-7; tentatively, D is TRBD2 (6 bases). CDR1 and CDR2 (germline): SGHDT, YYEEEE. The CDR3 loop spans 14 amino acids. With 2 bases removed from V and 4 bases from J, the gap between germline ends came to 13 bases. The CDR3 DNA follows: TGTGCCAGCAGCTTCGACGGGGGTAGGTACGAGCAGTACTTC. Protein: CASSFDGGRYEQYF.

As regards this clone: The sample carries other DNA sequences with the same CDR3. This chain links TRBV15 with TRBJ1-6; D is ambiguous. CDR3 size: 13 residues. V lost 0 bases to trimming and J lost 14 bases, with 11 bases between them. The germline CDR1 and CDR2 sequences are LNHNV and YYDKDF (reference sequence). CDR3 bases: TGTGCCACCAGCAGAGATCTCTTAGTATCCCTCCACTTT. As protein: CATSRDLLVSLHF.

This clone was recorded once. V gene TRBV4-1 combines with J gene TRBJ1-6; D is undetermined. Germline loops: CDR1 MGHRA, CDR2 YSYEKL. The CDR3 is 16 amino acids. The V gene lost 4 bases and the J gene lost 0 bases, with 10 bases spanning the gap. CDR3 residues: CASSPRQSSYNSPLHF. The CDR3 DNA sequence: TGCGCCAGCAGCCCCAGACAAAGCTCCTATAATTCACCCCTCCACTTT.

This rearrangement joins TRBV18 to TRBJ1-5; 9 bases fit TRBD1. J lost 5 bases, V lost 5 bases, and 7 bases had no gene match. Germline values: CDR1 KGHSH, CDR2 LQKENI. CDR3 size: 15 residues. The CDR3 loop is CASSVPGQGYQPQHF. The CDR3 nucleotides read TGTGCCAGCTCAGTACCGGGACAGGGCTATCAGCCCCAGCATTTT.

V is TRBV29-1 and J is TRBJ1-5; D gene uncertain. The germline V gene has CDR1 SQVTM and CDR2 ANQGSEA. This CDR3 has 13 amino acids. Trimming left V 5 bases short and J 6 bases short, with 14 bases between. The CDR3 nucleotides are TGCAGCGTTAAGTTCAAGCCCGGTCAGCCCCAGCATTTT. This encodes CSVKFKPGQPQHF.

The chain is built from TRBV11-1 and TRBJ2-4; 7 bases are a match to TRBD2. The CDR3 totals 18 residues. Germline V gene data show CDR1 as SGHAT and CDR2 as FQDESV (reference sequence). After removal of 5 bases from V and 2 bases from J, the junction contained 15 bases not matched to a gene. The CDR3 reads CASSLRTSDTLPKNIQYF. DNA for the CDR3: TGTGCCAGCAGCCTACGGACTAGTGATACACTACCCAAAAACATTCAGTACTTC.

The chain carries TRBV5-1 and TRBJ2-1; 7 nucleotides agree with TRBD2. From germline, CDR1 is SGHRS and CDR2 YFSETQ. The CDR3 has 16 residues. With 1 base clipped from V and 2 bases from J, the junction kept 6 bases outside the gene matches. The CDR3 is CASSLFPSGTYNEQFF. The CDR3 DNA follows: TGCGCCAGCAGCTTGTTTCCTAGCGGAACCTACAATGAGCAGTTCTTC. Together with reference TRBV5-1 and TRBJ2-1, the CDR3 gives the full variable domain: KAGVTQTPRYLIKTRGQQVTLSCSPISGHRSVSWYQQTPGQGLQFLFEYFSETQRNKGNFPGRFSGRQFSNSRSEMNVSTLELGDSALYLCASSLFPSGTYNEQFFGPGTRLTVL.

The gene calls are TRBV30 and TRBJ2-5, with 8 positions matching TRBD1. CDR1 is GTSNPN, CDR2 SVGIG, per germline (reference sequence). CDR3 length equals 15 residues. V lost 1 base and J lost 5; bases outside the gene matches: 9. This chain's CDR3 is CAWSGTGDRGETQYF. The CDR3 nucleotides are TGTGCCTGGAGTGGAACAGGAGACAGGGGCGAGACCCAGTACTTC.

The V and J genes are TRBV25-1 and TRBJ1-2; 7 nucleotides match TRBD1. The CDR3 runs to 11 residues. Germline loops: CDR1 MGHDK, CDR2 SYGVNS. Germline trimming cut 6 bases from V and 8 bases from J; bases unmatched to any gene: 3. Written as DNA, the CDR3 is TGTGCCAGCAGACAGGGGTTCGGCTACACCTTC. This translates into CASRQGFGYTF.

This clone showed up just once. The chain couples TRBV2 to TRBJ2-5; TRBD2 agrees at 9 bases. The CDR3 loop spans 13 amino acids. Germline CDR1 reads SNHLY; CDR2 reads FYNNEI. With V trimmed by 3 bases and J by 7 bases, 3 bases remained unmatched. CDR3 coding DNA: TGTGCCAGCAGTGACGCGGGAGGGGGGACCCAGTACTTC. It is translated as CASSDAGGGTQYF.

The chain combines TRBV15 with TRBJ1-6, with 7 bases fitting TRBD1. In germline, CDR1 is LNHNV, CDR2 YYDKDF (reference sequence). Losses at the gene ends were 1 base for V and 4 bases for J; bases not matched to a gene: 7. The CDR3 consists of 17 residues. The chain's CDR3 is CATSRAGGTDYNSPLHF. CDR3 nucleotides: TGTGCCACCAGCAGAGCGGGCGGGACAGATTATAATTCACCCCTCCACTTT.

This sequence joins TRBV7-2 and TRBJ2-1; 9 nucleotides align to TRBD2. CDR1 is SGHTA and CDR2 is FQGNSA in the germline V gene. The CDR3 length is 16 residues. The V gene end was trimmed by 1 base and the J gene end by 6 bases; junction bases not matched to a gene: 7. The CDR3 protein is CASSLGGGGALNEQFF. The CDR3 coding sequence is TGTGCCAGCAGCTTAGGTGGCGGGGGGGCCCTCAATGAGCAGTTCTTC.

The chain carries TRBV12-2 and TRBJ2-2; the table calls TRBD2, which could not be checked here. TRBV12-2 is flagged as a pseudogene. The CDR3 runs 18 residues. CDR3 DNA: TGTGCAAGTCGCTTAGAGGGACTAGCGGTTACGAACACCGGGGAGCTGTTTTTT. It is translated as CASRLEGLAVTNTGELFF.

The CDR3 reads CASSTGLNTEAFF. The CDR3 DNA is TGCGCCAGCTCTACAGGGTTGAACACTGAAGCTTTCTTT. This chain links TRBV5-1 with TRBJ1-1; a possible D gene is TRBD1 (6 bases). Trimming removed 7 bases at V and 0 bases at J, with 10 bases between. Germline CDR1 and CDR2: SGHRS and YFSETQ. This CDR3 comprises 13 residues.

V and J are TRBV5-1 and TRBJ2-7; the match to TRBD1 covers 9 bases. Germline V lookup: CDR1 SGHRS, CDR2 YFSETQ. Trimming at V came to 5 bases and at J to 5 bases, leaving 2 bases not matched to a gene. The CDR3 runs to 12 residues. The CDR3 loop is CASRDRGNEQYF. The DNA for the CDR3 is TGCGCCAGCAGGGACAGGGGCAACGAGCAGTACTTC.

The chain employs TRBV5-6 and TRBJ2-7; D might be TRBD2 (5 bases). From germline, CDR1 is SGHDT and CDR2 YYEEEE. Trimming removed 1 base from V and 2 bases from J, with 10 bases in between. There are 14 residues in the CDR3. CDR3 sequence reads: CASSLPGGPYEQYF. The CDR3 DNA sequence: TGTGCCAGCAGCTTGCCAGGCGGGCCCTACGAGCAGTACTTC.

This sequence joins TRBV27 and TRBJ2-3, with 7 positions matching TRBD1. The CDR3 is 15 residues long. The junction had 10 bases not matched to a gene; V was cut back by 5 bases and J by 5 bases. Germline-derived CDR1 and CDR2 are MNHEY and SMNVEV (reference sequence). CDR3 nucleotide sequence: TGTGCCAGCAGTCCCGGACAGGTCCGGGGAGATACGCAGTATTTT. This gives the protein CASSPGQVRGDTQYF.

The V call is TRBV5-6, the J call TRBJ2-5; D perhaps matches TRBD2 (6 bases). CDR1 is SGHDT and CDR2 is YYEEEE in the germline V gene. There are 14 residues in the CDR3. The V end was cut by 4 bases, the J end by 4 bases, with 14 bases between. CDR3 DNA sequence: TGTGCCAGCAGCATTAGCGGCCCCGGAGAGACCCAGTACTTC. It specifies CASSISGPGETQYF.

The chain recombines TRBV7-6 with TRBJ2-2; the match to TRBD2 covers 7 bases. The junction had 12 bases not matched to a gene; V was cut back by 5 bases and J by 6 bases. CDR1 and CDR2 from the germline V gene are SGHVS and FNYEAQ. The CDR3 loop spans 16 amino acids. The CDR3 DNA follows: TGTGCCAGCAGCCTCCCACTGCCCCGGGGGGCCGGGGAGCTGTTTTTT. This codes for CASSLPLPRGAGELFF.

The gene calls are TRBV28 and TRBJ1-5; D not certain. CDR1 MDHEN and CDR2 SYDVKM come from the germline V gene. V gave up 3 bases and J gave up 3 bases, with 6 bases separating them. The CDR3 is 13 amino acids. The CDR3 region has the DNA TGTGCCAGCAGTTTGGGAGTCAATCAGCCCCAGCATTTT. Amino acid sequence: CASSLGVNQPQHF.

The table lists this clone with a count of one. The rearrangement uses TRBV7-2 and TRBJ1-5, with 8 bases lining up with TRBD1. Germline V gene lookup returns CDR1 SGHTA and CDR2 FQGNSA. CDR3 length: 15 amino acids. After removal of 5 bases from V and 6 bases from J, the junction contained 9 bases not matched to a gene. The CDR3 sequence is CASSRGQGYGQPQHF. As DNA, the CDR3 is TGTGCCAGCAGCCGAGGACAGGGTTATGGTCAGCCCCAGCATTTT.

The count of this clone is one. V is TRBV19 and J is TRBJ2-5, with D possibly being TRBD2 (5 bases). Germline lookup yields CDR1 LNHDA and CDR2 SQIVND (reference sequence). Trimming stripped 4 bases from V and 0 bases from J, with 6 bases between. There are 13 residues in the CDR3. The CDR3 DNA reads TGTGCCAGTAGTAGAGGGAACCAAGAGACCCAGTACTTC. It yields the protein CASSRGNQETQYF.